These T cell receptor beta chains were read from a single sample in a study of graft-versus-host responses after intestinal transplantation. Their target antigens are unknown. Only in-frame clones appear in the TCRdb table, and some are missing; sequencing was by immunoSEQ multiplex PCR. The sample carries about 61,000 clones, approximately 94% recorded once. The sample consisted of unstimulated CD4+ T cells sorted from spleen or lymph node cells, taken before transplant. The receptors shown here come from a human donor who was the organ donor for an intestinal transplant. Both conserved end residues are part of each CDR3. The D gene is left open where the match is weak. Rows may omit the clone size; those that give it use once, few, many or a size class.

cdr3_length j_call d_call clone_size v_call cdr3_aa cdr3_nt
12 TRBJ2-3 . . TRBV10-2 CASSGGTDTQYF TGCGCCAGCAGCGGGGGTACAGATACGCAGTATTTT
13 TRBJ1-2 . . TRBV6-5 CASTHMGGGGYTF TGTGCCAGCACCCACATGGGGGGTGGAGGCTACACCTTC
18 TRBJ2-1 TRBD1 . TRBV7-3 CASSSQRESAQGHNEQFF TGTGCCAGCAGCTCGCAGAGGGAATCGGCACAGGGGCACAATGAGCAGTTCTTC
14 TRBJ2-7 . . TRBV7-2 CASSLATPMVEQYF TGTGCCAGCAGCTTAGCGACACCTATGGTCGAGCAGTACTTC
15 TRBJ2-5 TRBD2 . TRBV5-1 CASSLLRGVGETQYF TGCGCCAGCAGCCTCCTTCGGGGGGTCGGGGAGACCCAGTACTTC
13 TRBJ1-2 TRBD1 . TRBV7-2 CASSFTGDYGYTF TGTGCCAGCAGCTTCACAGGGGACTATGGCTACACCTTC
14 TRBJ2-3 . . TRBV21-1 CASSKVGVGNTQYF .
16 TRBJ1-5 TRBD1 once TRBV15 CATSRSTGGINQPQHF TGTGCCACCAGCAGGTCGACAGGGGGGATAAATCAGCCCCAGCATTTT
15 TRBJ2-3 . . TRBV10-3 CAISEGSAWGDTQYF TGTGCCATCAGCGAGGGTTCGGCCTGGGGAGATACGCAGTATTTT
16 TRBJ2-3 . . TRBV4-1 CASSQDRGGGTDTQYF TGCGCCAGCAGCCAAGATAGGGGCGGGGGCACAGATACGCAGTATTTT
16 TRBJ2-1 . . TRBV6-6 CASSPRGRSASNEQFF TGTGCCAGCAGTCCGCGAGGAAGGTCCGCGAGCAATGAGCAGTTCTTC
14 TRBJ2-7 TRBD1 . TRBV10-3 CAISGTGGAYEQYF TGTGCCATCAGTGGGACAGGGGGCGCCTACGAGCAGTACTTC
15 TRBJ2-7 TRBD1 . TRBV6-5 CASSYRDRGRYEQYF TGTGCCAGCAGTTACCGGGACAGGGGGCGCTACGAGCAGTACTTC
13 TRBJ2-7 . once TRBV5-1 CASSGQGSYEQYF TGCGCCAGCAGCGGGCAGGGATCCTACGAGCAGTACTTC
14 TRBJ1-5 TRBD1 . TRBV6-1 CASSYGTGNQPQHF TGTGCCAGCAGTTATGGGACAGGGAATCAGCCCCAGCATTTT
14 TRBJ2-2 TRBD1 . TRBV6-6 CASSYGQGAGELFF TGTGCCAGCAGTTACGGACAGGGGGCCGGGGAGCTGTTTTTT
15 TRBJ2-1 TRBD1 . TRBV5-1 CASSYGTGAYNEQFF TGCGCCAGCAGCTACGGGACAGGCGCCTACAATGAGCAGTTCTTC
15 TRBJ2-7 . . TRBV25-1 CASSERSSGPYEQYF TGTGCCAGCAGTGAACGGTCGTCCGGGCCCTACGAGCAGTACTTC